This T cell receptor beta chain was observed in a study of T cell responses to AZD1222 COVID-19 vaccine (dated by TCRdb to the early 2020s). About the study as a whole: Because spike-specific TCR depth and breadth did not differ between the two schedules, AZD1222 recipients who got a second dose at roughly 4 weeks were pooled with those who got a second dose at roughly 12 weeks. TCR sequencing was performed for 230 to 250 trial participants, of whom roughly 200 were given two doses of AZD1222 and some 26 were given two doses of MenACWY control vaccine. Trial participants were enrolled by age into 18-55, 56-69 and 70-plus year subgroups, with about 150, 28 and 57 TCR-sequenced participants respectively. Study-wide findings and limitations: In the small 56-69-year group, the increase in depth fell short of significance, most likely because of low power. Nearly half of unique spike-specific TCRs reportedly recognized epitopes outside regions mutated in the B.1.351 and B.1.1.7 variants. Most participants were white British and females outnumbered males, and the authors suggested that clonal diversity may have been underestimated. Because no day 14 peak-response samples were available, the repertoires could be characterized only after the peak T cell response. Vaccine-associated CD4 TCRs spanned the whole spike protein, with dominant responses in regions 160-218 and 743-854. Only a handful of AZD1222 recipients were SARS-CoV-2 seropositive at baseline, limiting conclusions about previously exposed vaccinees. After two AZD1222 doses, both the breadth and the depth of spike-specific TCRs were significantly higher than at day 0 and than in MenACWY recipients.

Explained via the paper, the time point label denotes: baseline before first vaccination. Samples from vaccinated people were obtained from the UK trials COV001 and COV002, which included a single-blind randomized controlled phase 2/3 trial of AZD1222 (ChAdOx1 nCoV-19) in healthy adults. For TCRbeta chain sequencing, PBMC samples from trial participants were taken at day 0 and at day 28 after the second dose. The junction carries 16 bases between V and J, which are trimmed by 2 bases and 9 bases respectively. Counted from cysteine to phenylalanine, this CDR3 has 13 amino acids. Solely the CDR3 DNA is kept, with 39 bases framed from the first base. CDR1 and CDR2 are drawn from the germline V gene (reference sequence): GTSNPN, SVGIG. Notes on this clone: The antigen it binds to is not known. The record has no base qualities; no much larger clone is one base away.

The CDR3 regions of human TCRbeta chains were analyzed by immunosequencing. In the source study's methods: TCRs in the repertoires were matched against a reference library of SARS-CoV-2-specific TCRs that had been generated with the MIRA antigen-specificity platform. Breadth was defined as the fraction of unique TCRs that were SARS-CoV-2-associated. Depth was defined as the fraction of total T cells that were SARS-CoV-2-associated. Using the MIRA data, every spike-specific TCR was mapped to the spike region that the TCR reacted to and assigned to either a CD4 or a CD8 class. Log10-transformed breadth and depth values were compared by one-way ANOVA with Sidak's multiple comparisons tests. The source is immuneACCESS, and TCRdb retained only in-frame sequences with V and J called. Part of the clones is not carried over; for the studies checked, unresolved V genes explain less than half of this, and the remainder is unexplained. The V and J calls and clone size were taken over from that table, and D and trimming were inferred from the DNA. Across this sample there are 85,000 to 110,000 clones, with approximately 88% seen only once. The ten top clones hold roughly 20% of the sample.

The receptor was derived from an adult in good health. The input for sequencing was peripheral blood, taken on day 0 of AZD1222 vaccination. This receptor chain uses TRBV30 and TRBJ2-5; no D gene call is confident. The CDR3 corresponds to CAWSPFLSSAQYF. The nucleotide sequence reads TGTGCCTGGAGTCCTTTTTTGTCGTCGGCCCAGTACTTC. The reference TRBV30 and TRBJ2-5 proteins fill in what lies around the CDR3, so the full variable domain reads SQTIHQWPATLVQPVGSPLSLECTVEGTSNPNLYWYRQAAGRGLQLLFYSVGIGQISSEVPQNLSASRPQDRQFILSSKKLLLSDSGFYLCAWSPFLSSAQYFGPGTRLLVL.